The text below deals with one TCR beta chain. This clone has only a few counts. It has no known antigen specificity. No much larger clone is present one base from it, and per-base qualities are unavailable. Per the germline V gene, MGHRA is the CDR1 and YSYEKL is the CDR2. The CDR3 spans 16 residues, from the cysteine through the phenylalanine. Only the CDR3 DNA stays, 48 bases, in frame from base 1. V was cut back by 4 bases and J by 1 base, leaving a gap of 14 bases between them. Unstimulated PBMCs, after thawing, were stained for CD3, CD4 and CD8 and then FACS-sorted into CD3+CD4+ and CD3+CD8+ populations. All 8 studied subjects were randomized to withdrawal of immunosuppression. Genomic DNA was isolated with the Qiagen DNeasy Blood and Tissue Kit. The data belong to a study of T cell clones after liver transplantation (dated by TCRdb to between 2018 and 2021). Describing the broader study: The samples were obtained from ITN030ST, a randomized trial that attempted immunosuppression withdrawal within 2 years after liver transplantation. Donor-reactive T cell clones were identified by TCRbeta sequencing after a pre-transplant mixed lymphocyte reaction and then tracked in post-transplant blood. Third party-reactive TCRbeta sequences from pre-transplant MLRs were also identified as an antigen-independent comparator for donor-reactive sequences. Three of the eight recipients were HCV-positive; the others were transplanted for non-autoimmune, non-viral indications. Subjects received no induction therapy and standard immunosuppression until randomization at 12-24 months post-transplant. Tolerance meant complete immunosuppression withdrawal for at least one year without liver enzymes rising beyond twice the upper limit of normal. Blood samples were collected pre-transplant, pre-randomization before withdrawal, and post-randomization after either full withdrawal or failed withdrawal. The studied cohort comprised 8 liver transplant recipients, 3 classified as tolerant and 5 as non-tolerant. Overall results and qualifications from the work: Because allograft tissue specimens were not available, migration of donor-reactive T cells into the graft, rather than deletion, may have occurred. When repertoire turnover was accounted for, significantly reduced detection of donor-reactive sequences was found in 7 of 8 subjects for CD4 and in 8 of 8 subjects for CD8. Low numbers of available donor cells limited the measurable donor-reactive repertoire in two subjects. Because of small, heterogeneous patient numbers and non-standardized post-transplant time points, the conclusions were only preliminary. A greater decline was seen for donor-reactive sequences than for third party-reactive sequences, suggesting partial antigen-specific deletion unrelated to withdrawal success. Circulating donor-reactive CD4 TCRbeta sequences fell significantly post-transplant in 5 of 8 subjects, irrespective of tolerance or HCV status.

Using immunoSEQ, frozen genomic DNA was subjected to high-throughput TCRbeta CDR3 sequencing, a process that included PCR amplification, mapping, bias correction and internal controls. On the study's bioinformatics: Only productive rearrangements were retained, with each unique TCRbeta sequence defined by its CDR3 nucleotide sequence together with its V and J gene. Donor-reactive sequences required at least 5-fold expansion in CFSE-low cells versus unstimulated pre-transplant cells and at least 0.01% frequency. To ensure at least 90% detection power, minimum frequency thresholds were set for each subject based on that subject's lowest-template unstimulated sample. Jensen-Shannon divergence between the top 1000 TCRbeta sequences after and before transplant was used to measure repertoire turnover. Changes in detection of donor-reactive sequences were assessed with two-sided Fisher's exact tests. Drawn from immuneACCESS, this table holds only the in-frame rearrangements with V and J called that TCRdb kept. Clones are partly lost; checked studies trace under half to an unresolved V gene and leave the rest unexplained. V, J and clone size reflect that table, while D and trimming were determined from the DNA. The sample yields tens of thousands of clones; around 78% were counted once. The ten largest clones take up 2.5% to 3% of the sample.

Rearrangement joined TRBV4-1 to TRBJ1-5; TRBD1 is possibly the D segment (6 matching bases). The source was CD4+ T cells from blood, collected at the 22-month timepoint. The receptor's source is a human patient who received a liver transplant. Following a transplant, some T cells may be graft donor cells, not patient cells. The CDR3 region has the sequence CASSRGGTMSNQPQHF. Here is the DNA: TGCGCCAGCAGCCGAGGGGGGACCATGAGCAATCAGCCCCAGCATTTT.